The TCR beta chain under discussion was sequenced for a study of blood T cell repertoires in COVID-19. Study as a whole: Whether acute or convalescent, the COVID-19 samples came from the United States, Italy and Spain. PBMCs, B-cell-depleted T cells, or T cells provided the cDNA or gDNA that made up the material.

Original analysis: How many nucleated cells were present was estimated from reference gene primer amplification. Sequenced by immunoSEQ multiplex PCR; TCRdb stores in-frame clones only, minus some. The DNA was the basis for D and trimming; V, J and clone size are from that table. The top ten clones hold roughly 29% of a sample with about 150,000 clones, roughly 83% of them seen once. The V and J ends lost 4 bases and 6 bases, in that order; junction bases with no gene match: 11. This CDR3 spans 15 amino acids. Germline CDR1 MNHEY, CDR2 SVGEGT. V usage is TRBV6-2 or TRBV6-3 and J usage is TRBJ1-1, with 7 bases identical to TRBD1. Specimen: peripheral blood. This clonotype originated in an older woman with acute or convalescent COVID-19. CDR3 bases: TGTGCCAGCAGTTTAGATAACAGGGGTAACGCTGAAGCTTTCTTT. It is translated as CASSLDNRGNAEAFF.